This TCR beta chain was identified in a study of cytomegalovirus exposure and HLA in healthy donors. Deletions cut 6 bases from V and 0 bases from J, with 9 bases between. This CDR3 region has 15 residues. CDR1 and CDR2 from the germline V gene are LNHDA and SQIVND (reference sequence). The protocol was immunoSEQ multiplex PCR, while the TCRdb copy is restricted to in-frame clones and leaves out a portion. The sample yields over 150,000 clones, more than 70% seen once. This clonotype was obtained from a human donor in good health. The chain links TRBV19 to TRBJ1-6; D is undetermined. The specimen sequenced was PBMCs. The CDR3 spells CASRQLSSYNSPLHF. The CDR3 bases are TGTGCCAGTAGACAGTTGAGCTCCTATAATTCACCCCTCCACTTT.